These 5 T cell receptor beta chains share one sample of origin, sequenced in a study of blood T cell repertoires in COVID-19. Sequencing used immunoSEQ multiplex PCR; TCRdb keeps in-frame clones, though not all of them. The sample shows tens of thousands of clones, roughly 86% of them seen only once. The specimen was peripheral blood. These receptors came from a man of 80 years or more with active or convalescent COVID-19.

CDR3 nucleotides: TGTGCCAGCAGCTTAATGAGCGGGGGCGTACAAGAGACCCAGTACTTC. It specifies CASSLMSGGVQETQYF. The chain uses TRBV7-8 and TRBJ2-5, with 8 bases identical to TRBD2. The CDR3 runs 16 residues. The V and J ends lost 2 bases and 2 bases, in that order; junction bases with no gene match: 7. Per germline, CDR1 SGHVS and CDR2 FQNEAQ.

The rearrangement links TRBV28 to TRBJ1-3, with TRBD1 matching 7 bases. Germline lookup yields CDR1 MDHEN and CDR2 SYDVKM. V lost 6 bases, J lost 2 bases, and 4 bases stayed unmatched. The CDR3 consists of 14 residues. The CDR3: CASRQGGPGNTIYF. The CDR3 DNA is TGTGCCAGCAGACAAGGGGGCCCTGGAAACACCATATATTTT.

This chain joins TRBV19 and TRBJ1-2; possibly TRBD1 for D (6 bases). The V end lost 5 bases, the J end lost 4 bases, and 14 bases lay between the germline ends. The CDR3 contains 14 residues. Germline V gene sequence: CDR1 LNHDA, CDR2 SQIVND (reference sequence). The CDR3 coding sequence is TGTGCCAGTAGTGCACAGGGACGAGGCTATGGCTACACCTTC. This sequence encodes CASSAQGRGYGYTF.

J is TRBJ1-6 and V is TRBV28, with 9 bases matching TRBD1. Looked up from germline, CDR1 is MDHEN and CDR2 is SYDVKM. V lost 1 base to trimming and J lost 6 bases; unmatched junction nucleotides: 16. The CDR3 has 20 amino acids. The CDR3 loop reads CASSLFRGTGPERGNSPLHF. As DNA, the CDR3 is TGTGCCAGCAGTTTATTTCGTGGGACAGGGCCCGAAAGGGGTAATTCACCCCTCCACTTT.

The chain is built from TRBV25-1 and TRBJ1-1, with D tentatively TRBD1 (6 bases). The V and J ends lost 5 bases and 1 base respectively, with 11 bases between them. The CDR3 runs 14 residues. The V gene's germline CDR1 is MGHDK and CDR2 SYGVNS. CDR3 bases: TGTGCCAGCAGTCAACAGGGCGAGAACACTGAAGCTTTCTTT. It is translated as CASSQQGENTEAFF.